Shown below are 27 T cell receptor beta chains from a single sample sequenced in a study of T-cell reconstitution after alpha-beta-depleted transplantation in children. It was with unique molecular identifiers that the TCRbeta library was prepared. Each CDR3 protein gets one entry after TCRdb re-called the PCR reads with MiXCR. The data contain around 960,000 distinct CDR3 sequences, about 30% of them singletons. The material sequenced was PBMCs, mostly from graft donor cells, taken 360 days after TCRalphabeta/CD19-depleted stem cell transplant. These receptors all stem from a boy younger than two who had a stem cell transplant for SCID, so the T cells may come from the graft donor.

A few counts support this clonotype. CDR3 protein: CSAIGTGENEQYF. CDR3 nucleotide sequence: TGCAGTGCTATTGGGACAGGGGAGAACGAGCAGTACTTC. The chain employs TRBV20-1 and TRBJ2-7; 10 nucleotides line up with TRBD1. V was pared by 4 bases and J by 5 bases, with 5 bases of the junction left unmatched. The length of the CDR3 is 13 residues. CDR1 and CDR2 (germline): DFQATT, SNEGSKA (reference sequence).

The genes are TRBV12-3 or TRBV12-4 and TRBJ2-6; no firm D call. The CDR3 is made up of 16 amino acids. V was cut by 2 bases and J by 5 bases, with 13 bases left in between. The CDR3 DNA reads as TGTGCCAGCAGTTTAATCTTCGACTGGCGGGCCAACGTCCTGACTTTC. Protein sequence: CASSLIFDWRANVLTF.

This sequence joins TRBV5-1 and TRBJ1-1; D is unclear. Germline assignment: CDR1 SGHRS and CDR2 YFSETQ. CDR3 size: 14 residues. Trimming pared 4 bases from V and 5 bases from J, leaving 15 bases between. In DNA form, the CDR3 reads TGCGCCAGCAGCCCGGACCTCGGAGGTACTGAAGCTTTCTTT. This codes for CASSPDLGGTEAFF.

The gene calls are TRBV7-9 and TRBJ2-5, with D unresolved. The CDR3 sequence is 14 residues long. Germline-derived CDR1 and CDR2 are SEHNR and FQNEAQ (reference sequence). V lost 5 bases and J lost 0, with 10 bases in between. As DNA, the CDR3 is TGTGCCAGCAGCCCAGACTGGTACCAAGAGACCCAGTACTTC. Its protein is CASSPDWYQETQYF.

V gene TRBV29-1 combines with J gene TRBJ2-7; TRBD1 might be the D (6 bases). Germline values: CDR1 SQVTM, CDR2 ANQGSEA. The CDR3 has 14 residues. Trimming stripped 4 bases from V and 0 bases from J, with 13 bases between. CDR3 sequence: CSVVPQGSSYEQYF. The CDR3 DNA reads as TGCAGCGTTGTGCCCCAGGGGAGCTCCTACGAGCAGTACTTC.

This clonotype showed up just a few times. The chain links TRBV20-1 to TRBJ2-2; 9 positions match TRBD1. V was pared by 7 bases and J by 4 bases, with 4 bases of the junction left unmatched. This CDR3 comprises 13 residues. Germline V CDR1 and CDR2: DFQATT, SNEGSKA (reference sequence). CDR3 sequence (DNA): TGCAGTGTAAAGACAGGGGGCACCGGGGAGCTGTTTTTT. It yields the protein CSVKTGGTGELFF.

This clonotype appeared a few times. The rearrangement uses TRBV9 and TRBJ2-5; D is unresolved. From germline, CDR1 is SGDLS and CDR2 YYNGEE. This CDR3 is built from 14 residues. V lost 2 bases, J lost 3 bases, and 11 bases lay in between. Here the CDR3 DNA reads TGTGCCAGCAGCGTCGCGGTTTGGGAAGAGACCCAGTACTTC. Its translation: CASSVAVWEETQYF.

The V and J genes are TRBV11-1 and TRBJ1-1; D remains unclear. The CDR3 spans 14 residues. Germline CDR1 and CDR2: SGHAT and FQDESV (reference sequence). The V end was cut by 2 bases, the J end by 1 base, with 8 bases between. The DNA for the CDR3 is TGTGCCAGCAGCTTAACTCCTACGAACACTGAAGCTTTCTTT. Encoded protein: CASSLTPTNTEAFF.

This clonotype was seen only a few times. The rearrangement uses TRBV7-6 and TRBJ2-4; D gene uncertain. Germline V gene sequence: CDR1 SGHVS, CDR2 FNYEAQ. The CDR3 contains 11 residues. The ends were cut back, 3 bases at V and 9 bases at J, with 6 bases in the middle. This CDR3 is CASSFGGIQYF. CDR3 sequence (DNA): TGTGCCAGCAGCTTTGGTGGCATTCAGTACTTC. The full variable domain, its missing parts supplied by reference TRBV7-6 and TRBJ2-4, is GAGVSQSPRYKVTKRGQDVALRCDPISGHVSLYWYRQALGQGPEFLTYFNYEAQQDKSGLPNDRFSAERPEGSISTLTIQRTEQRDSAMYRCASSFGGIQYFGAGTRLSVL.

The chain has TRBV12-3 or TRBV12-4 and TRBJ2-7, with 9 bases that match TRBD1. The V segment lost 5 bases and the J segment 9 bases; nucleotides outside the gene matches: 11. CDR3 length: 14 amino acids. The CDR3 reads CASSNLPGQGGQYF. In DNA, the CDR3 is TGTGCCAGCAGTAATCTTCCGGGACAGGGAGGGCAGTACTTC.

The CDR3 DNA follows: TGCAGTGCTCCCGGGACTCCACTTTTCAATGAGCAGTTCTTC. Its translation is CSAPGTPLFNEQFF. The chain recombines TRBV20-1 with TRBJ2-1, with D possibly being TRBD2 (6 bases). In germline, CDR1 is DFQATT, CDR2 SNEGSKA (reference sequence). Between the trimmed V and J ends, which lost 5 bases and 6 bases, there was a span of 17 bases. CDR3 length equals 14 residues.

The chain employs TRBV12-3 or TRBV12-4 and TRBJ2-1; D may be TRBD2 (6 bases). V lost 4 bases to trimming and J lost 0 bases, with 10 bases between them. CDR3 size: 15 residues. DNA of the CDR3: TGTGCCAGCAGTTGGGGGGTTAGCTCCTACAATGAGCAGTTCTTC. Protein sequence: CASSWGVSSYNEQFF.

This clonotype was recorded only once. For the CDR3, the DNA is TGTGCCAGCAGTTACGGGCTAGCGGGGGGGAGCACAGATACGCAGTATTTT. It is translated as CASSYGLAGGSTDTQYF. The chain employs TRBV6-5 and TRBJ2-3, with 12 positions matching TRBD2. Trimming cost V 2 bases and J 0 bases; bases outside gene matches: 3. The CDR3 is 17 residues long. The V gene's germline CDR1 is MNHEY and CDR2 SVGAGI.

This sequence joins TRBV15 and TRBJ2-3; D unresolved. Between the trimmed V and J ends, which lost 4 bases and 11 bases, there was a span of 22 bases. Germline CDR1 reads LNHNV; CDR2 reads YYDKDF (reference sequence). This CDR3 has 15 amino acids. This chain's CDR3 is CATSTLGRLFFGQYF. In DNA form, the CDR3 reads TGTGCCACCAGCACACTTGGCCGCCTTTTCTTTGGGCAGTATTTT.

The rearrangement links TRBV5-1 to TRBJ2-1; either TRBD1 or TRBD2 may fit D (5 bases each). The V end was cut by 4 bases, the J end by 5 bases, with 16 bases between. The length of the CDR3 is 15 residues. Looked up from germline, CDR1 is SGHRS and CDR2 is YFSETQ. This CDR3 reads CASSAGTLRNNEQFF. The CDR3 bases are TGCGCCAGCAGCGCCGGGACCCTAAGGAACAATGAGCAGTTCTTC.

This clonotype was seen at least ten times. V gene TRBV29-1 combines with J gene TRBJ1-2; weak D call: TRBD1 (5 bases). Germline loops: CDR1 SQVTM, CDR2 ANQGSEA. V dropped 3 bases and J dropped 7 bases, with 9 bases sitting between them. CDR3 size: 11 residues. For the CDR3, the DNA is TGCAGCGTTGACAGGGATGGTGGCTACACCTTC. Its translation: CSVDRDGGYTF. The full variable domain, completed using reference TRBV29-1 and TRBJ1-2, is SAVISQKPSRDICQRGTSLTIQCQVDSQVTMMFWYRQQPGQSLTLIATANQGSEATYESGFVIDKFPISRPNLTFSTLTVSNMSPEDSSIYLCSVDRDGGYTFGSGTRLTVV.

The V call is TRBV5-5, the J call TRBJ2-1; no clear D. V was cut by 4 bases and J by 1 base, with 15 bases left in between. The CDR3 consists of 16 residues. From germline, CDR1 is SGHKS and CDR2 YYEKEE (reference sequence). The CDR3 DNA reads TGTGCCAGCAGCGCCGGAGAGCGTTTTTCCTACAATGAGCAGTTCTTC. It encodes CASSAGERFSYNEQFF.

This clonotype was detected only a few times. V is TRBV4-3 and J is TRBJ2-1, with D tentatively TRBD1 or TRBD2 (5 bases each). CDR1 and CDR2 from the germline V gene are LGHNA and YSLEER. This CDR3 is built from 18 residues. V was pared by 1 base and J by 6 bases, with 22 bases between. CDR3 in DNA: TGCGCCAGCAGCCAAGTTATCTTGCCGGCAGGGAGTCTCAATGAGCAGTTCTTC. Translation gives CASSQVILPAGSLNEQFF.

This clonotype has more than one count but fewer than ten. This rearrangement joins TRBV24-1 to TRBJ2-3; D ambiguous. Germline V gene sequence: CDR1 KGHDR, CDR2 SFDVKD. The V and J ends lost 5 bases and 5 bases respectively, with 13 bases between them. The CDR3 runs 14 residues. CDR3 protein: CATSGEGPGDTQYF. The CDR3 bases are TGTGCCACCAGTGGTGAAGGGCCGGGAGATACGCAGTATTTT.

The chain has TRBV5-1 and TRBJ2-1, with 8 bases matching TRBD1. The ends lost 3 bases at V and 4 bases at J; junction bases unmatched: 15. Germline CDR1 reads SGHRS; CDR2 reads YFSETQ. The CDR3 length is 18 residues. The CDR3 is CASSWADTGGALYNEQFF. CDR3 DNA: TGCGCCAGCAGCTGGGCCGATACAGGGGGAGCATTATACAATGAGCAGTTCTTC.

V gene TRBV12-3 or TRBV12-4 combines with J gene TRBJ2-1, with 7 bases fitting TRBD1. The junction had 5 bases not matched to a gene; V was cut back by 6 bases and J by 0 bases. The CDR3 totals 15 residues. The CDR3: CASRTQGRSYNEQFF. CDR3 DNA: TGTGCCAGCAGGACACAGGGGCGCTCCTACAATGAGCAGTTCTTC.

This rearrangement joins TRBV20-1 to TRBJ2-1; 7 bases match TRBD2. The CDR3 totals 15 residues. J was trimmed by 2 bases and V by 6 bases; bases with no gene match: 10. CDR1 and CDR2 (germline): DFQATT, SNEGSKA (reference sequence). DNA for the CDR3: TGCAGTGCCCCCCTTCGGCGGGGGACCTACAATGAGCAGTTCTTC. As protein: CSAPLRRGTYNEQFF.

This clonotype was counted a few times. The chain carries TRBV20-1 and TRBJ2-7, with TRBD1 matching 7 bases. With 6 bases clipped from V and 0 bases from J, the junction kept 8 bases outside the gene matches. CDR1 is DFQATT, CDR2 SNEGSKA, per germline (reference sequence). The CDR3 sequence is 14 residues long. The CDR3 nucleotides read TGCAGTGCGGCAGACAGGGTAGGCTCCTACGAGCAGTACTTC. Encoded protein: CSAADRVGSYEQYF.

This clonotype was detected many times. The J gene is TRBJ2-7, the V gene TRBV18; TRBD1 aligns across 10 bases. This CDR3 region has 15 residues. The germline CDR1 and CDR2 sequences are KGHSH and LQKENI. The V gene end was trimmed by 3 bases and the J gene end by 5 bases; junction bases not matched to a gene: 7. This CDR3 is CASSPTGTGAHEQYF. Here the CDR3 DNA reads TGTGCCAGCTCACCCACCGGGACAGGGGCCCACGAGCAGTACTTC.

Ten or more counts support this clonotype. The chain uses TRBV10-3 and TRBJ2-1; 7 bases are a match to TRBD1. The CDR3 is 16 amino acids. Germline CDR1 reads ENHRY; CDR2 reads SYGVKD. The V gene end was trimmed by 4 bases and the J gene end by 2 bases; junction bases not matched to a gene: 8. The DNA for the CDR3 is TGTGCCATCAGTGGGACACAGGGGAGCGCCTACAATGAGCAGTTCTTC. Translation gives CAISGTQGSAYNEQFF.

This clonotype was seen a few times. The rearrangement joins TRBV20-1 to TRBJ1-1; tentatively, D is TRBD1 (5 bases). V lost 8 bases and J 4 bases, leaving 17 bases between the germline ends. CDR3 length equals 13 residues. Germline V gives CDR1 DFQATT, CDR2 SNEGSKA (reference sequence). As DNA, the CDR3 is TGCAGTCTTTCCACAGGAAGCGCCACTGAAGCTTTCTTT. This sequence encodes CSLSTGSATEAFF.

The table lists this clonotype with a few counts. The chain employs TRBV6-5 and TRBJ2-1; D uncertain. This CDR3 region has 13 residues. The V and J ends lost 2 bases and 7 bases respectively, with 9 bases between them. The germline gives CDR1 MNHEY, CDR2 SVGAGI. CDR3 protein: CASSYRIGNEQFF. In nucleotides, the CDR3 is TGTGCCAGCAGTTACAGGATAGGAAATGAGCAGTTCTTC.